The 18 T cell receptor beta chains listed next were all sequenced from one sample in a study of CD8+ T cells in alopecia areata. The sequencing template was cDNA reverse transcribed from extracted RNA. Data came from immunoSEQ multiplex PCR; TCRdb stores just in-frame clones and leaves some out. The sample lists roughly 220,000 clones, more than 30% occurring once. Treatment: oral pan-JAK inhibitor, 5-10 mg twice daily. The sample in question was CD4+ T cells sorted from blood, obtained at approximately week 30, from a patient treated with tofacitinib. These receptors originate from a human donor with alopecia areata.

This clone was counted between two and nine times. V gene TRBV19 combines with J gene TRBJ1-2; TRBD1 matches 7 bases. Germline-derived CDR1 and CDR2 are LNHDA and SQIVND (reference sequence). The J segment lost 4 bases and the V segment lost 7 bases, leaving 3 bases of the junction unmatched. This CDR3 is built from 12 residues. The CDR3 sequence is CASKGQSYGYTF. DNA for the CDR3: TGTGCCAGTAAGGGACAGAGCTATGGCTACACCTTC.

The rearrangement links TRBV30 to TRBJ1-4; 8 nucleotides align to TRBD1. Per the germline V gene, CDR1 is GTSNPN and CDR2 is SVGIG (reference sequence). The CDR3 length is 13 residues. With 7 bases clipped from V and 8 bases from J, the junction kept 9 bases outside the gene matches. The CDR3 nucleotides are TGTGCCTTGGAGGACAGGGCAGGCGAAAAACTGTTTTTT. It encodes CALEDRAGEKLFF.

This chain links TRBV6-5 with TRBJ2-5, with D possibly being TRBD1 (6 bases). The CDR3 has 13 residues. Germline V lookup: CDR1 MNHEY, CDR2 SVGAGI. V lost 6 bases to trimming and J lost 1 base, with 9 bases between them. DNA for the CDR3: TGTGCCAGCAGCCGGACAGTCCAAGAGACCCAGTACTTC. Its protein is CASSRTVQETQYF.

This clone was found many times. This chain connects TRBV4-1 to TRBJ2-7; D tentatively fits TRBD1 or TRBD2 (5 bases each). CDR1 MGHRA and CDR2 YSYEKL come from the germline V gene. CDR3 length: 15 amino acids. Trimming left V 3 bases short and J 9 bases short, with 21 bases between. The CDR3 DNA reads TGCGCCAGCAGCCAGGGGGTCCCCTCACCGACGAGGCAGTACTTC. Its protein is CASSQGVPSPTRQYF.

This clone was seen more than once but under ten times. The rearrangement uses TRBV18 and TRBJ1-2; the match to TRBD1 covers 10 bases. CDR1 is KGHSH, CDR2 LQKENI, per germline. The CDR3 has 15 amino acids. V trimming: 5 bases; J trimming: 4 bases; junction bases outside the gene matches: 7. DNA for the CDR3: TGTGCCAGCTCAAACCGGGACAGGGGACTCTATGGCTACACCTTC. This sequence encodes CASSNRDRGLYGYTF. Based on the CDR3 plus reference TRBV18 and TRBJ1-2, the full variable domain is NAGVMQNPRHLVRRRGQEARLRCSPMKGHSHVYWYRQLPEEGLKFMVYLQKENIIDESGMPKERFSAEFPKEGPSILRIQQVVRGDSAAYFCASSNRDRGLYGYTFGSGTRLTVV.

The rearrangement joins TRBV7-3 to TRBJ2-5; 9 nucleotides agree with TRBD1. CDR1 is SGHTA, CDR2 FQGTGA, per germline. CDR3 length: 15 amino acids. V shed 5 bases and J 4 bases; nucleotides not matched to a gene: 8. CDR3 sequence reads: CASSPGTGSGETQYF. CDR3 nucleotides: TGTGCCAGCAGCCCGGGGACAGGGTCGGGAGAGACCCAGTACTTC.

This clone has more than one count but fewer than ten. The CDR3 DNA is TGTGCCAGCAGCCACGCCCCCACAGATACGCAGTATTTT. Residues: CASSHAPTDTQYF. The chain combines TRBV11-2 with TRBJ2-3, with D hard to call. The V gene's germline CDR1 is SGHAT and CDR2 FQNNGV. CDR3 length equals 13 residues. The ends were cut back, 5 bases at V and 2 bases at J, with 8 bases in the middle.

The genes are TRBV5-1 and TRBJ2-6; tentative D call: TRBD2 (6 bases). The V end was cut by 5 bases, the J end by 4 bases, with 13 bases between. CDR3 length: 15 amino acids. Germline V gene data show CDR1 as SGHRS and CDR2 as YFSETQ. The CDR3: CASREGPPGANVLTF. In DNA form, the CDR3 reads TGCGCCAGCAGGGAGGGCCCCCCGGGGGCCAACGTCCTGACTTTC.

The chain links TRBV6-5 to TRBJ2-6; TRBD1 matches 7 bases. The V gene's germline CDR1 is MNHEY and CDR2 SVGAGI. CDR3 size: 15 residues. The V gene end was trimmed by 5 bases and the J gene end by 2 bases; junction bases not matched to a gene: 3. The CDR3 sequence is CASSTTGAGANVLTF. CDR3 sequence (DNA): TGTGCCAGCAGTACTACAGGGGCTGGGGCCAACGTCCTGACTTTC.

CDR3 loop: CASSLVGGSSYNEQFF. CDR3 DNA sequence: TGTGCCAGCAGCTTGGTAGGCGGGAGTTCCTACAATGAGCAGTTCTTC. J is TRBJ2-1 and V is TRBV5-6; 7 bases agree with TRBD2. The junction had 4 bases not matched to a gene; V was cut back by 0 bases and J by 1 base. The germline gives CDR1 SGHDT, CDR2 YYEEEE. The CDR3 contains 16 residues.

The chain employs TRBV9 and TRBJ1-2; a possible D gene is TRBD1 (5 bases). This CDR3 is 13 amino acids long. Germline V gene data show CDR1 as SGDLS and CDR2 as YYNGEE. The germline V and J ends were trimmed by 3 bases and 8 bases, with 14 bases remaining between them. CDR3 region: CASSAPGSDGYTF. Written as DNA, the CDR3 is TGTGCCAGCAGCGCCCCAGGGTCTGACGGCTACACCTTC.

The chain joins TRBV27 to TRBJ1-1, with unresolved D. CDR1 and CDR2 from the germline V gene are MNHEY and SMNVEV (reference sequence). V was trimmed by 5 bases and J by 0 bases, leaving 10 bases between them. CDR3 length equals 14 residues. CDR3 coding DNA: TGTGCCAGCAGTGGCTGGAGGATGAACACTGAAGCTTTCTTT. This encodes CASSGWRMNTEAFF.

For this clone: Other nucleotide sequences from this sample produce the same CDR3. The chain links TRBV30 to TRBJ1-5; tentatively, D is TRBD1 (5 bases). The V end lost 2 bases, the J end lost 1 base, and 15 bases lay between the germline ends. The CDR3 totals 16 residues. Germline V lookup: CDR1 GTSNPN, CDR2 SVGIG (reference sequence). The CDR3 here is CAWSPPGGRSNQPQHF. The CDR3 DNA sequence: TGTGCCTGGAGTCCCCCGGGGGGAAGAAGCAATCAGCCCCAGCATTTT.

The chain has TRBV6-5 and TRBJ1-2; D ambiguous. This CDR3 spans 13 amino acids. V lost 0 bases and J lost 7, with 9 bases in between. Per the germline V gene, CDR1 is MNHEY and CDR2 is SVGAGI. CDR3 in DNA: TGTGCCAGCAGTTACTCCCCTTGGGGTGGCTACACCTTC. Its protein is CASSYSPWGGYTF.

The chain has TRBV5-1 and TRBJ1-4; D is uncertain. The CDR3 has 14 amino acids. Germline lookup yields CDR1 SGHRS and CDR2 YFSETQ. V was shortened by 0 bases and J by 4 bases, with 7 bases between the two germline ends. Here the CDR3 reads CASSLDSRNEKLFF. The CDR3 region has the DNA TGCGCCAGCAGCTTGGACAGCCGTAATGAAAAACTGTTTTTT.

The chain joins TRBV20-1 to TRBJ1-4; D unclear. This CDR3 comprises 11 residues. V was clipped by 4 bases and J by 11 bases, with 11 bases between them. Germline-derived CDR1 and CDR2 are DFQATT and SNEGSKA (reference sequence). The chain's CDR3 is CSATDTWKLFF. CDR3 in DNA: TGCAGTGCTACCGACACGTGGAAACTGTTTTTT.

This clone has more than one count but fewer than ten. The chain employs TRBV29-1 and TRBJ2-7; a possible D gene is TRBD1 (5 bases). V dropped 4 bases and J dropped 1 base, with 11 bases sitting between them. Germline loops: CDR1 SQVTM, CDR2 ANQGSEA. This CDR3 has 13 amino acids. CDR3 DNA: TGCAGCGTTGGAAGGGGCAGGTCCTACGAGCAGTACTTC. Protein sequence: CSVGRGRSYEQYF.

This clone occurred a few times. The chain recombines TRBV2 with TRBJ1-1; D is ambiguous. The germline V and J ends were trimmed by 3 bases and 8 bases, with 7 bases remaining between them. Germline V gene sequence: CDR1 SNHLY, CDR2 FYNNEI. The CDR3 has 11 amino acids. CDR3: CASSDLGEAFF. The CDR3 nucleotides are TGTGCCAGCAGTGATTTGGGCGAAGCTTTCTTT. The full variable domain, completed using reference TRBV2 and TRBJ1-1, is EPEVTQTPSHQVTQMGQEVILRCVPISNHLYFYWYRQILGQKVEFLVSFYNNEISEKSEIFDDQFSVERPDGSNFTLKIRSTKLEDSAMYFCASSDLGEAFFGQGTRLTVV.